Following are 8 T cell receptor beta chains from one sample sequenced in a study of tumor-infiltrating lymphocytes in primary liver carcinoma (dated by TCRdb to 2017 to 2019). Without any cell sorting, total RNA and DNA were extracted together from about 20-30 mg of bulk tissue using the AllPrep DNA/RNA mini kit. Sequenced using an Illumina HiSeq 2500. Using a constant-region primer and ProtoScript II reverse transcriptase, TCRbeta-specific cDNA was reverse-transcribed from approximately 500 ng total RNA. TCRbeta libraries were built with three nested multiplex PCR rounds, a slightly modified ARM-PCR procedure. The first two PCR rounds used multiplex TRBV1-TRBV30 forward primers with a Cbeta reverse primer, each for approximately 9 cycles. TCRdb cleaned the public reads at Q25 with fastp, built clones with MiXCR and kept in-frame beta chains. Here each entry gathers all rows of one CDR3 protein and keeps the most common genes and DNA. The sample table holds some 120,000 distinct CDR3 sequences, of which around 62% were seen once. Of the sample, roughly 9% falls within the top ten clones.

Sequencing used liver tumor tissue from sampling region 1. Sample cell subset or site, as interpreted from the label and publication: tumor region T1, superior pole. These receptors came from a woman aged 55-70 years with primary liver carcinoma and hepatitis B virus infection.

This sequence joins TRBV5-1 and TRBJ2-3; the D is unclear. The V gene lost 7 bases and the J gene lost 3 bases, with 9 bases spanning the gap. The V gene's germline CDR1 is SGHRS and CDR2 YFSETQ. There are 12 residues in the CDR3. CDR3 in amino acids: CASGRPTDTQYF. The CDR3 DNA follows: TGCGCCAGCGGCCGCCCGACAGATACGCAGTATTTT.

Comment on this clonotype: No conserved phenylalanine or tryptophan ends this CDR3, so it is likely a read error. V gene TRBV7-9 combines with J gene TRBJ2-7; D may match TRBD1 or TRBD2 (5 bases each). Germline V gives CDR1 SEHNR, CDR2 FQNEAQ (reference sequence). Deletions cut 1 base from V and 7 bases from J, with 14 bases between. The CDR3 has 14 amino acids. CDR3 sequence (DNA): TGTGCCAGCAGCTTAGTCGGGACGGTGGTAGAGCAGTACTTA. Protein sequence: CASSLVGTVVEQYL.

Points on this clonotype: No conserved phenylalanine or tryptophan ends this CDR3, so it is likely a read error. No DNA is shown, since the ends of the CDR3 on it are uncertain; the CDR3 is the one TCRdb lists. The rearrangement links TRBV11-2 to TRBJ1-1; no DNA check was done on the table's D call, TRBD1. Per the germline V gene, CDR1 is SGHAT and CDR2 is FQNNGV. The CDR3 is 17 amino acids long, termini counted. CDR3 protein: CANSRGQGAFLDTEVFL.

Notes on this clonotype: One base away lies a much larger clone, so this may be a sequencing read error. This sequence joins TRBV12-3 or TRBV12-4 and TRBJ2-7; D is uncertain. The CDR3 is 14 amino acids. The CDR3, as DNA: TGTGTCAGCAGTTTATTCCATGACCCCTACGAGCAGTACTTC. Amino acid sequence: CVSSLFHDPYEQYF.

Points on this clonotype: Relative to the germline gene, one junction end is altered; a read error may explain this. The V gene is TRBV11-1, the J gene TRBJ2-7, with a tentative D call TRBD2 (5 bases). The length of the CDR3 is 15 residues. Germline V gene lookup returns CDR1 SGHAT and CDR2 FQDESV (reference sequence). CDR3: CASSLARWASYEKYF. The CDR3 DNA reads TGTGCCAGTAGCTTAGCGAGGTGGGCTAGCTACGAGAAGTACTTC.

This clonotype appeared a few times. The rearrangement links TRBV10-2 to TRBJ2-5, with 7 bases that match TRBD2. J lost 1 base, V lost 0 bases, and 8 bases had no gene match. The CDR3 sequence is 17 residues long. Germline values: CDR1 WSHSY, CDR2 SAAADI. The CDR3 loop reads CASSESVIAGPQETQYF. CDR3 DNA: TGCGCCAGCAGTGAGTCGGTAATAGCGGGCCCCCAAGAGACCCAGTACTTC.

Points on this clonotype: The junction does not match germline at one end; this may be a read error. The J gene is TRBJ2-1, the V gene TRBV11-1; the D is unclear. Germline loops: CDR1 SGHAT, CDR2 FQDESV (reference sequence). CDR3 length: 15 residues. CDR3 region: CAGSLESGRYNEQFF. The DNA of the CDR3 is TGTGCCGGCAGCTTAGAGAGTGGAAGGTACAATGAGCAGTTCTTC. Based on the CDR3 plus reference TRBV11-1 and TRBJ2-1, the full variable domain is EAEVAQSPRYKITEKSQAVAFWCDPISGHATLYWYRQILGQGPELLVQFQDESVVDDSQLPKDRFSAERLKGVDSTLKIQPAELGDSAMYLCAGSLESGRYNEQFFGPGTRLTVL.

Comments on this clonotype: Possible read error: a much larger clone is one base away. V and J are TRBV6-1 and TRBJ2-5; 12 bases align to TRBD2. Losses at the gene ends were 10 bases for V and 4 bases for J; bases not matched to a gene: 10. This CDR3 contains 15 residues. From germline, CDR1 is MNHNS and CDR2 SASEGT. The CDR3 nucleotides are TGTGCCAATTCGACTAGCGGGAGTCCGGTAGAGACCCAGTACTTC. Translated: CANSTSGSPVETQYF.